The 19 T cell receptor beta chains below all came from one sample that was sequenced in a study of CD8 T cells in Susac syndrome. The RNA, roughly 0.45 to 1 ug, was put through reverse transcription using random hexamers. In TCRdb, the immunoSEQ multiplex PCR reads were re-called with MiXCR into one record per CDR3 protein. Here the sample spans 150,000 to 200,000 distinct CDR3 sequences, approximately 93% being singletons. What was sequenced was CD4+ T cells from PBMCs. The origin of the receptors is a human donor with multiple sclerosis.

The rearrangement uses TRBV3-1 and TRBJ1-5; D not certain. The ends were cut back, 1 base at V and 5 bases at J, with 6 bases in the middle. Germline V gene data show CDR1 as LGHDT and CDR2 as YNNKEL (reference sequence). This CDR3 comprises 13 residues. This CDR3 reads CASSQGFDQPQHF. The CDR3 bases are TGTGCCAGCAGCCAAGGGTTCGATCAGCCCCAGCATTTT.

V gene TRBV6-2 or TRBV6-3 combines with J gene TRBJ2-1; possible D gene TRBD2, 6 bases. Trimming took 4 bases from V and 10 from J, leaving 20 bases between them. CDR1 MNHEY and CDR2 SVGEGT come from the germline V gene. The CDR3 runs to 15 residues. CDR3 sequence reads: CASSSPPRGRDEQFF. CDR3 nucleotide sequence: TGTGCCAGCAGTTCTCCCCCGCGGGGCCGCGACGAGCAGTTCTTC.

The chain has TRBV14 and TRBJ2-4; 7 nucleotides align to TRBD1. The CDR3 covers 15 residues. Germline V lookup: CDR1 SGHDN, CDR2 FVKESK. Trimming cost V 4 bases and J 0 bases; bases outside gene matches: 3. The CDR3 loop is CASSPGTAAKNIQYF. For the CDR3, the DNA is TGTGCCAGCAGCCCGGGGACAGCAGCCAAAAACATTCAGTACTTC.

This chain links TRBV29-1 with TRBJ2-5, with TRBD1 identical over 8 bases. Trimming took 7 bases from V and 1 from J; bases not matched to a gene: 11. From germline, CDR1 is SQVTM and CDR2 ANQGSEA. The CDR3 consists of 15 residues. The CDR3 is CSATDRAGGQETQYF. CDR3 coding DNA: TGCAGCGCAACGGACAGGGCAGGGGGCCAAGAGACCCAGTACTTC.

This clonotype was observed once. This chain connects TRBV23-1 to TRBJ2-1; D unclear. TRBV23-1 is treated as an ORF (open reading frame) with a function not yet certain. The CDR3 covers 15 residues. V was cut by 0 bases and J by 3 bases, with 9 bases left in between. For the CDR3, the DNA is TGCGCCAGCAGTCAATCTATGGACCACTACAATGAGCAGTTCTTC. Encoded protein: CASSQSMDHYNEQFF.

The V and J genes are TRBV9 and TRBJ1-4, with D unclear. CDR3 length equals 14 residues. Trimming stripped 5 bases from V and 0 bases from J, with 8 bases between. From germline, CDR1 is SGDLS and CDR2 YYNGEE. The CDR3 sequence: CASSATATNEKLFF. As DNA, the CDR3 is TGTGCCAGCAGTGCGACCGCAACTAATGAAAAACTGTTTTTT.

The V and J genes are TRBV12-3 or TRBV12-4 and TRBJ1-1, with a weak D call TRBD1 (6 bases). V lost 5 bases to trimming and J lost 4 bases, with 14 bases between them. This CDR3 is built from 14 residues. The DNA of the CDR3 is TGTGCCAGCAGTGTGGACGGGGGCCGCACTGAAGCTTTCTTT. It encodes CASSVDGGRTEAFF.

As concerns this clonotype: The DNA is omitted, as the CDR3 cannot be located on it reliably, and the CDR3 follows TCRdb's listing. The chain has TRBV21-1 and TRBJ2-3; TRBD2 reflects the table's D call only, with no check against the DNA. TRBV21-1 is described as a pseudogene. The CDR3 spans 17 amino acids, including both terminal residues. CDR3 sequence: CASRRVGGGTRTDTQYF.

The chain links TRBV2 to TRBJ1-4; no clear D gene. V gave up 8 bases and J gave up 5 bases, with 15 bases separating them. In germline, CDR1 is SNHLY, CDR2 FYNNEI. This CDR3 region has 14 residues. The CDR3 loop reads CASVDSGGNEKLFF. The CDR3 DNA reads TGTGCCAGCGTGGACTCAGGCGGGAATGAAAAACTGTTTTTT. The full variable domain, completed using reference TRBV2 and TRBJ1-4, is EPEVTQTPSHQVTQMGQEVILRCVPISNHLYFYWYRQILGQKVEFLVSFYNNEISEKSEIFDDQFSVERPDGSNFTLKIRSTKLEDSAMYFCASVDSGGNEKLFFGSGTQLSVL.

This chain joins TRBV23-1 and TRBJ2-2; D call uncertain. TRBV23-1 is an open reading frame whose function is uncertain. V lost 0 bases and J 2 bases, leaving 10 bases between the germline ends. There are 16 residues in the CDR3. CDR3 region: CASSQSSQDNTGELFF. CDR3 DNA: TGCGCCAGCAGTCAATCGTCCCAGGATAACACCGGGGAGCTGTTTTTT.

This chain links TRBV19 with TRBJ2-7; 8 nucleotides align to TRBD2. Germline CDR1 reads LNHDA; CDR2 reads SQIVND (reference sequence). The CDR3 is 13 residues long. V lost 8 bases, J lost 5 bases, and 8 bases stayed unmatched. DNA of the CDR3: TGTGCCAGTGGAGAAAGCGGGAGCGACGAGCAGTACTTC. Translated, it gives CASGESGSDEQYF.

This chain joins TRBV6-1 and TRBJ1-2, with D possibly being TRBD1 (5 bases). Germline V gene lookup returns CDR1 MNHNS and CDR2 SASEGT. Trimming took off 4 bases at V and 4 bases at J, with 13 bases between the two ends. The CDR3 spans 14 residues. The CDR3 here is CASSVDKWSYGYTF. For the CDR3, the DNA is TGTGCCAGCAGTGTGGACAAATGGTCCTATGGCTACACCTTC.

The V call is TRBV20-1, the J call TRBJ2-7, with D unresolved. The germline V gene encodes CDR1 DFQATT and CDR2 SNEGSKA (reference sequence). The V gene lost 5 bases and the J gene lost 3 bases, with 8 bases spanning the gap. The CDR3 length is 11 residues. In DNA, the CDR3 is TGCAGTGCTGGCCACCTCTACGAGCAGTACTTC. This codes for CSAGHLYEQYF.

This chain connects TRBV19 to TRBJ2-5; 8 nucleotides agree with TRBD2. V gave up 3 bases and J gave up 2 bases; unmatched junction bases: 5. Germline assignment: CDR1 LNHDA and CDR2 SQIVND (reference sequence). CDR3 length: 15 amino acids. CDR3 loop: CASSIGLAKQETQYF. The CDR3 region has the DNA TGTGCCAGTAGTATCGGACTAGCCAAACAAGAGACCCAGTACTTC.

The CDR3 sequence is CASSQGSGANVLTF. As DNA, the CDR3 is TGTGCCAGCAGCCAGGGCTCTGGGGCCAACGTCCTGACTTTC. J is TRBJ2-6 and V is TRBV3-1; D remains ambiguous. Deletions cut 3 bases from V and 0 bases from J, with 3 bases between. The CDR3 is 14 amino acids. Germline lookup yields CDR1 LGHDT and CDR2 YNNKEL (reference sequence).

This clonotype appeared once. This sequence joins TRBV28 and TRBJ1-1; D remains ambiguous. There are 15 residues in the CDR3. Trimming removed 6 bases from V and 1 base from J, with 15 bases in between. Looked up from germline, CDR1 is MDHEN and CDR2 is SYDVKM. The CDR3 DNA follows: TGTGCCAGCAGCCCAGGATCAACCCCGAACACTGAAGCTTTCTTT. Translation gives CASSPGSTPNTEAFF.

The CDR3 loop reads CASSLEQGAAGYTF. CDR3 bases: TGTGCCAGCAGCTTAGAACAGGGGGCCGCTGGCTACACCTTC. The chain joins TRBV7-2 to TRBJ1-2; 9 bases are a match to TRBD1. The J segment lost 7 bases and the V segment lost 1 base, leaving 4 bases of the junction unmatched. Germline CDR1 reads SGHTA; CDR2 reads FQGNSA. CDR3 length: 14 amino acids.

The table lists this clonotype with a count of one. The chain has TRBV7-9 and TRBJ1-1; D not resolved. V lost 8 bases to trimming and J lost 0 bases, with 7 bases between them. The CDR3 spans 12 residues. Germline V CDR1 and CDR2: SEHNR, FQNEAQ (reference sequence). CDR3 protein: CASPKLNTEAFF. The CDR3, as DNA: TGTGCCAGCCCCAAACTGAACACTGAAGCTTTCTTT.

V and J are TRBV7-9 and TRBJ1-2; D not resolved. CDR3 length: 12 amino acids. The V gene's germline CDR1 is SEHNR and CDR2 FQNEAQ (reference sequence). Trimming cost V 5 bases and J 5 bases, with 9 bases left between them. CDR3 amino acids: CASSLTPYGYTF. CDR3 DNA: TGTGCCAGCAGCCTGACGCCTTATGGCTACACCTTC.